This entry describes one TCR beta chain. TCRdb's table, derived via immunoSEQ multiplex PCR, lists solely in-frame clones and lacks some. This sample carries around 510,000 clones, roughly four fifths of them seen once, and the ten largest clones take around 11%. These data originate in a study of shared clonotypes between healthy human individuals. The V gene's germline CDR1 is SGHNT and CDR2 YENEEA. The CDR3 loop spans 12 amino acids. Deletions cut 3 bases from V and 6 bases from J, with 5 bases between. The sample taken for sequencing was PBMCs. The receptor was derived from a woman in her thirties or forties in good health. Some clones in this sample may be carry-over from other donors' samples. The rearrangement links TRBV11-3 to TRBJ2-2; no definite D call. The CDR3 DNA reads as TGTGCCAGCAGCTTGCTTTCCGGGGAGCTGTTTTTT. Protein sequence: CASSLLSGELFF.